Shown below are 31 T cell receptor beta chains from a single sample sequenced in a study of neoadjuvant anti-PD-1 for oral cavity cancer. Clones were sequenced by immunoSEQ multiplex PCR, and TCRdb holds only the in-frame ones, with some missing. Here the sample spans about 23,000 clones, more than 40% being singletons. This sample's time point: after neoadjuvant nivolumab, at surgical resection. This sample comprised tumor tissue, obtained after nivolumab (anti-PD-1) treatment. These receptors originate from a person aged 35-80 years with oral cavity squamous cell carcinoma.

The CDR3 nucleotides read TGTGCCACCCACGCCCGGGACAGTCGTCGGTCGCGCACAAGAAACTATGGCTACACCTTC. It specifies CATHARDSRRSRTRNYGYTF. This chain connects TRBV27 to TRBJ1-2; 7 positions agree with TRBD1. The length of the CDR3 is 20 residues. J gave up 2 bases and V 10 bases, and 28 bases lay outside the gene matches. CDR1 is MNHEY, CDR2 SMNVEV, per germline (reference sequence).

This clone was seen a handful of times. V gene TRBV7-2 combines with J gene TRBJ1-1, with no clear D. Germline CDR1 reads SGHTA; CDR2 reads FQGNSA. The length of the CDR3 is 11 residues. V was shortened by 5 bases and J by 4 bases, with 5 bases between the two germline ends. Here the CDR3 DNA reads TGTGCCAGCAGCCAAAGCACTGAAGCTTTCTTT. It specifies CASSQSTEAFF.

In its sample, this clone was seen a few times. The V and J genes are TRBV4-1 and TRBJ2-5; no firm D call. V was shortened by 2 bases and J by 5 bases, with 15 bases between the two germline ends. CDR3 length equals 15 residues. CDR1 is MGHRA and CDR2 is YSYEKL in the germline V gene. In DNA form, the CDR3 reads TGCGCCAGCAGCCAATACCCAAGCAACCCGGAGACCCAGTACTTC. This translates into CASSQYPSNPETQYF.

CDR3 nucleotides: TGCGCCAGCAGCCAAGGCGCAGGGTACTACGAGCAGTACTTC. It translates to CASSQGAGYYEQYF. The rearrangement joins TRBV4-3 to TRBJ2-7; possible D gene TRBD1, 5 bases. Trimming stripped 1 base from V and 3 bases from J, with 10 bases between. The CDR3 is 14 amino acids. Germline V gives CDR1 LGHNA, CDR2 YSLEER.

The rearrangement joins TRBV7-8 to TRBJ2-3; D perhaps matches TRBD2 (8 bases). Germline CDR1 reads SGHVS; CDR2 reads FQNEAQ. The V and J ends lost 5 bases and 2 bases respectively, with 14 bases between them. The CDR3 length is 15 residues. The CDR3 loop is CASSRGGQSTDTQYF. CDR3 DNA: TGTGCCAGCAGCCGGGGGGGACAGTCCACAGATACGCAGTATTTT.

This clone was counted many times. The chain couples TRBV6-5 to TRBJ1-1; D unresolved. Germline CDR1 is MNHEY and CDR2 is SVGAGI. Between the trimmed V and J ends, which lost 8 bases and 1 base, there was a span of 5 bases. This CDR3 contains 11 residues. The CDR3 bases are TGTGCCAGCGGTCCGAACACTGAAGCTTTCTTT. Translation: CASGPNTEAFF.

The chain combines TRBV7-8 with TRBJ1-2; 10 nucleotides match TRBD1. Trimming at V came to 5 bases and at J to 8 bases, leaving 8 bases not matched to a gene. CDR1 is SGHVS, CDR2 FQNEAQ, per germline. The CDR3 is 14 residues long. The DNA of the CDR3 is TGTGCCAGCAGCCATGCCGGGACAGGGGAGGGCTACACCTTC. It encodes CASSHAGTGEGYTF.

This clone was seen only once. J is TRBJ2-1 and V is TRBV10-3; 10 bases match TRBD1. V was clipped by 11 bases and J by 5 bases; unmatched bases: 9. The CDR3 spans 14 residues. The germline V gene encodes CDR1 ENHRY and CDR2 SYGVKD. The CDR3, as DNA: TGTGCCGTCAAATCCGGGACAGGGGACAATGAGCAGTTCTTC. Its protein product is CAVKSGTGDNEQFF.

The chain couples TRBV11-2 to TRBJ2-1, with D maybe TRBD1 (5 bases). CDR3 length equals 15 residues. V gave up 0 bases and J gave up 4 bases, with 10 bases separating them. In germline, CDR1 is SGHAT, CDR2 FQNNGV. CDR3: CASSLEGGHYNEQFF. The CDR3 DNA reads TGTGCCAGCAGCTTAGAAGGCGGACATTACAATGAGCAGTTCTTC.

This chain uses TRBV11-2 with TRBJ2-5, with D perhaps TRBD2 (6 bases). V gave up 2 bases and J gave up 1 base, with 8 bases separating them. The V gene's germline CDR1 is SGHAT and CDR2 FQNNGV. The CDR3 has 14 amino acids. CDR3 sequence (DNA): TGTGCCAGCAGCTTACGGCGGGGCCAAGAGACCCAGTACTTC. It codes for CASSLRRGQETQYF.

The chain is built from TRBV5-4 and TRBJ2-7; the match to TRBD1 covers 9 bases. Trimming at V came to 0 bases and at J to 3 bases, leaving 1 base not matched to a gene. The germline V gene has CDR1 SGHNT and CDR2 YYREEE (reference sequence). The CDR3 is 14 residues long. CDR3 in DNA: TGTGCCAGCAGCTTGGCGGGACAGGGCTACGAGCAGTACTTC. Protein sequence: CASSLAGQGYEQYF.

CDR3 sequence: CASSLHRGPQPQHF. The CDR3 DNA reads TGTGCCAGTTCCCTCCACAGGGGTCCTCAGCCCCAGCATTTT. The V gene is TRBV19, the J gene TRBJ1-5; TRBD1 agrees at 7 bases. Looked up from germline, CDR1 is LNHDA and CDR2 is SQIVND (reference sequence). With 8 bases clipped from V and 6 bases from J, the junction kept 10 bases outside the gene matches. The CDR3 covers 14 residues.

The J gene is TRBJ2-5, the V gene TRBV19, with a possible D match to TRBD2 (5 bases). V lost 5 bases and J lost 1, with 14 bases in between. The CDR3 contains 15 residues. Germline V gene data show CDR1 as LNHDA and CDR2 as SQIVND (reference sequence). CDR3 residues: CASSPGGYLQETQYF. CDR3 bases: TGTGCCAGTAGTCCTGGCGGGTACCTCCAAGAGACCCAGTACTTC.

This clone was detected ten times or more. The V gene is TRBV7-6, the J gene TRBJ1-1; D is perhaps TRBD1 (5 bases). V lost 5 bases and J 6 bases, leaving 10 bases between the germline ends. This CDR3 comprises 12 residues. Germline loops: CDR1 SGHVS, CDR2 FNYEAQ. CDR3 sequence: CASSPGGSEAFF. The CDR3 DNA is TGTGCCAGCAGCCCCGGGGGGTCTGAAGCTTTCTTT.

Ten or more counts support this clone. The J gene is TRBJ1-6, the V gene TRBV13; 10 bases are shared with TRBD1. Per the germline V gene, CDR1 is PRHDT and CDR2 is FYEKMQ (reference sequence). The CDR3 has 16 residues. V shed 4 bases and J 6 bases; nucleotides not matched to a gene: 6. The CDR3 is CASSSDRGPSNSPLHF. CDR3 sequence (DNA): TGTGCCAGCAGCTCCGACAGGGGGCCGAGTAATTCACCCCTCCACTTT.

This clone was seen once. This sequence joins TRBV27 and TRBJ2-3; possible D gene TRBD1, 6 bases. Germline assignment: CDR1 MNHEY and CDR2 SMNVEV (reference sequence). This CDR3 is built from 14 residues. Deletions cut 4 bases from V and 9 bases from J, with 17 bases between. Written as DNA, the CDR3 is TGTGCCAGCAGTTACACCCCACAGGGAAGGACGCAGTATTTT. This gives the protein CASSYTPQGRTQYF.

Relative to its sample, this clone is medium-sized. The chain is built from TRBV5-1 and TRBJ2-5, with D perhaps TRBD1 (6 bases). Germline V CDR1 and CDR2: SGHRS, YFSETQ. The CDR3 runs 16 residues. V lost 1 base to trimming and J lost 4 bases, with 17 bases between them. The CDR3 here is CASSLSGSRGGETQYF. As DNA, the CDR3 is TGCGCCAGCAGCTTGTCGGGCAGCCGAGGGGGAGAGACCCAGTACTTC.

The chain recombines TRBV18 with TRBJ2-5; TRBD2 matches at 9 bases. Per the germline V gene, CDR1 is KGHSH and CDR2 is LQKENI. The CDR3 is 15 amino acids. The V gene end was trimmed by 4 bases and the J gene end by 5 bases; junction bases not matched to a gene: 8. CDR3 DNA sequence: TGTGCCAGCTCACGCACCCTAACTAGCGGGGAGACCCAGTACTTC. It specifies CASSRTLTSGETQYF.

This clone qualifies as medium-sized. The V and J genes are TRBV5-8 and TRBJ2-3, with 8 bases that match TRBD2. J was trimmed by 2 bases and V by 1 base; bases with no gene match: 6. The germline V gene encodes CDR1 SGHTS and CDR2 YDEGEE. CDR3 length: 16 residues. The CDR3: CASSLSWTSLTDTQYF. The CDR3 DNA follows: TGTGCCAGCAGCTTGTCTTGGACTAGCCTCACAGATACGCAGTATTTT.

The table lists this clone with many counts. V usage is TRBV11-3 and J usage is TRBJ2-2; either TRBD1 or TRBD2 may supply D (5 bases each). The germline V gene has CDR1 SGHNT and CDR2 YENEEA. The CDR3 is 14 amino acids. Trimming took 5 bases from V and 4 from J, leaving 11 bases between them. Here the CDR3 DNA reads TGTGCCAGCAGCCAGATTGGGGGCACCGGGGAGCTGTTTTTT. Protein sequence: CASSQIGGTGELFF.

There are a few counts of this clone. The chain uses TRBV2 and TRBJ1-1; 7 nucleotides align to TRBD1. V was pared by 5 bases and J by 4 bases, with 7 bases of the junction left unmatched. The CDR3 runs to 14 residues. Germline V CDR1 and CDR2: SNHLY, FYNNEI. The CDR3 nucleotides read TGTGCCAGCAGTTGGGACAGCAGAAGCACTGAAGCTTTCTTT. Amino acid sequence: CASSWDSRSTEAFF.

The CDR3 coding sequence is TGTGCCAGCAGAGGGACAGGGGGCACGAATGAGCAGTTCTTC. Its translation is CASRGTGGTNEQFF. The rearrangement links TRBV6-6 to TRBJ2-1; 12 bases map to TRBD1. This CDR3 has 14 residues. Germline-derived CDR1 and CDR2 are MNHNY and SVGAGI (reference sequence). Trimming took 6 bases from V and 7 from J; bases not matched to a gene: 4.

This clone was found many times. The rearrangement joins TRBV19 to TRBJ2-7, with D possibly TRBD2 on 5 matching bases. The CDR3 is 13 amino acids. V lost 3 bases to trimming and J lost 2 bases, with 8 bases between them. The germline V gene encodes CDR1 LNHDA and CDR2 SQIVND (reference sequence). CDR3 protein: CASSITGTYEQYF. The CDR3 bases are TGTGCCAGTAGTATTACCGGGACCTACGAGCAGTACTTC.

This clone is judged hyperexpanded (1% or more). V and J are TRBV25-1 and TRBJ2-1; a possible D gene is TRBD1 (5 bases). The CDR3 covers 13 residues. Trimming removed 5 bases at V and 3 bases at J, with 8 bases between. CDR1 MGHDK and CDR2 SYGVNS come from the germline V gene. In nucleotides, the CDR3 is TGTGCCAGCAGTAAGACAGACTACAATGAGCAGTTCTTC. It yields the protein CASSKTDYNEQFF.

V and J are TRBV4-3 and TRBJ1-5; D call uncertain. CDR1 LGHNA and CDR2 YSLEER come from the germline V gene. The CDR3 contains 15 residues. Trimming took off 1 base at V and 0 bases at J, with 7 bases between the two ends. Written as DNA, the CDR3 is TGCGCCAGCAGCCAAGGAGGTGATAGCAATCAGCCCCAGCATTTT. Translation: CASSQGGDSNQPQHF.

This clone was seen a few times. This chain links TRBV9 with TRBJ1-1; D remains ambiguous. The V gene lost 0 bases and the J gene lost 1 base, with 7 bases spanning the gap. The CDR3 has 14 amino acids. Germline lookup yields CDR1 SGDLS and CDR2 YYNGEE. DNA for the CDR3: TGTGCCAGCAGCGTAGGTATGGCGAACACTGAAGCTTTCTTT. This translates into CASSVGMANTEAFF.

J is TRBJ1-2 and V is TRBV23-1; D call uncertain. TRBV23-1 is known as an ORF, though its function is uncertain. Trimming took off 3 bases at V and 2 bases at J, with 19 bases between the two ends. The CDR3 is made up of 17 amino acids. The CDR3 region has the DNA TGCGCCAGCAGTCACCCTCCCCGGAAGGGCCCAAACTATGGCTACACCTTC. This sequence encodes CASSHPPRKGPNYGYTF.

This rearrangement joins TRBV5-4 to TRBJ2-3; D gene unclear. Germline lookup yields CDR1 SGHNT and CDR2 YYREEE (reference sequence). V was clipped by 3 bases and J by 4 bases, with 12 bases between them. The length of the CDR3 is 14 residues. The CDR3, as DNA: TGTGCCAGCAGCTCGGGTGGGCCCTCAGATACGCAGTATTTT. Its protein product is CASSSGGPSDTQYF.

Many counts were recorded for this clone. The chain uses TRBV27 and TRBJ1-1; 11 bases map to TRBD1. The CDR3 has 16 residues. Losses at the gene ends were 5 bases for V and 0 bases for J; bases not matched to a gene: 5. The germline CDR1 and CDR2 sequences are MNHEY and SMNVEV (reference sequence). The CDR3 DNA follows: TGTGCCAGCAGTGAGGACAGGGGGCACATGAACACTGAAGCTTTCTTT. Residues: CASSEDRGHMNTEAFF.

This clone occurred a few times. The chain links TRBV4-1 to TRBJ1-1; no clear D. Germline loops: CDR1 MGHRA, CDR2 YSYEKL. The ends were cut back, 6 bases at V and 2 bases at J, with 25 bases in the middle. The CDR3 has 18 residues. CDR3 sequence (DNA): TGCGCCAGCAGGTTGGGCAAGTTCACGGTATACGCAAACACTGAAGCTTTCTTT. This gives the protein CASRLGKFTVYANTEAFF.

The chain carries TRBV29-1 and TRBJ1-2, with D maybe TRBD1 (6 bases). Between the trimmed V and J ends, which lost 4 bases and 1 base, there was a span of 13 bases. This CDR3 has 14 amino acids. The V gene's germline CDR1 is SQVTM and CDR2 ANQGSEA. CDR3 amino acids: CSVVGQGYNYGYTF. CDR3 sequence (DNA): TGCAGCGTTGTCGGGCAGGGGTATAACTATGGCTACACCTTC.